The clone carrying this T cell receptor beta chain was detected a few times. What it recognizes is unknown. Peripheral blood from each donor was collected in a volume of approximately 9.2 milliliters. With a J-beta primer mix and a sample-barcoded 5' primer, a second PCR ran 7 to 11 cycles. One entry per CDR3 protein, called by TCRdb with MiXCR from the 5' RACE reads. The sample includes over 500,000 distinct CDR3 sequences, 45% to 60% seen only once; the top ten take 13%. This sample was taken from a study of blood T cells in healthy people across ages. General study points: It was not possible, with unsorted PBMCs, to conclusively compare naive and antigen-experienced cells. When set beside aged donors, long-lived donors presented more naive CD4+ cells and higher diversity.

Germline V gene sequence: CDR1 SNHLY, CDR2 FYNNEI. V was pared by 10 bases and J by 0 bases, with 0 bases of the junction left unmatched. The CDR3 contains 13 residues. The J gene is TRBJ1-6, the V gene TRBV2; 7 nucleotides match TRBD1. This receptor was identified in a woman aged 80 or older in good health. The sample was blood. CDR3: CATGGSYNSPLHF. In DNA form, the CDR3 reads TGTGCCACAGGGGGCTCCTATAATTCACCCCTCCACTTT.